A single sample gave rise to the 3 T cell receptor beta chains below, sequenced in a study of CD8 T cells in Susac syndrome. Random hexamers primed reverse transcription of about 0.5 to 1 ug RNA. TCRdb re-called the immunoSEQ multiplex PCR reads with MiXCR, one entry per CDR3 protein. The sample contains approximately 22,000 distinct CDR3 sequences, around 94% of which appear only once. Material for sequencing was CD8+ T cells from PBMCs. These receptors all come from a human donor in good health.

The rearrangement uses TRBV5-4 and TRBJ1-6, with D possibly being TRBD1 (6 bases). V gave up 4 bases and J gave up 3 bases, with 11 bases separating them. The germline V gene encodes CDR1 SGHNT and CDR2 YYREEE (reference sequence). The CDR3 loop spans 15 amino acids. This CDR3 reads CASSPGDNYNSPLHF. In DNA, the CDR3 is TGTGCCAGCAGCCCGGGGGACAACTATAATTCACCCCTCCACTTT.

The genes are TRBV7-8 and TRBJ2-1; the match to TRBD2 covers 9 bases. CDR1 and CDR2 from the germline V gene are SGHVS and FQNEAQ. The CDR3 contains 17 residues. The V and J ends lost 5 bases and 4 bases, in that order; junction bases with no gene match: 12. The CDR3 DNA reads as TGTGCCAGCAGCCCATCGGGTACTAGCGGGCCTTACAATGAGCAGTTCTTC. Its protein is CASSPSGTSGPYNEQFF.

This clonotype was seen a handful of times. The chain uses TRBV20-1 and TRBJ1-2; 7 nucleotides line up with TRBD1. V was clipped by 4 bases and J by 8 bases; unmatched bases: 16. This CDR3 comprises 15 residues. The V gene's germline CDR1 is DFQATT and CDR2 SNEGSKA (reference sequence). The CDR3, as DNA: TGCAGTGCTAATAAAAAAGACAGGGAAGGTCGGGGCTACACCTTC. Its translation: CSANKKDREGRGYTF.